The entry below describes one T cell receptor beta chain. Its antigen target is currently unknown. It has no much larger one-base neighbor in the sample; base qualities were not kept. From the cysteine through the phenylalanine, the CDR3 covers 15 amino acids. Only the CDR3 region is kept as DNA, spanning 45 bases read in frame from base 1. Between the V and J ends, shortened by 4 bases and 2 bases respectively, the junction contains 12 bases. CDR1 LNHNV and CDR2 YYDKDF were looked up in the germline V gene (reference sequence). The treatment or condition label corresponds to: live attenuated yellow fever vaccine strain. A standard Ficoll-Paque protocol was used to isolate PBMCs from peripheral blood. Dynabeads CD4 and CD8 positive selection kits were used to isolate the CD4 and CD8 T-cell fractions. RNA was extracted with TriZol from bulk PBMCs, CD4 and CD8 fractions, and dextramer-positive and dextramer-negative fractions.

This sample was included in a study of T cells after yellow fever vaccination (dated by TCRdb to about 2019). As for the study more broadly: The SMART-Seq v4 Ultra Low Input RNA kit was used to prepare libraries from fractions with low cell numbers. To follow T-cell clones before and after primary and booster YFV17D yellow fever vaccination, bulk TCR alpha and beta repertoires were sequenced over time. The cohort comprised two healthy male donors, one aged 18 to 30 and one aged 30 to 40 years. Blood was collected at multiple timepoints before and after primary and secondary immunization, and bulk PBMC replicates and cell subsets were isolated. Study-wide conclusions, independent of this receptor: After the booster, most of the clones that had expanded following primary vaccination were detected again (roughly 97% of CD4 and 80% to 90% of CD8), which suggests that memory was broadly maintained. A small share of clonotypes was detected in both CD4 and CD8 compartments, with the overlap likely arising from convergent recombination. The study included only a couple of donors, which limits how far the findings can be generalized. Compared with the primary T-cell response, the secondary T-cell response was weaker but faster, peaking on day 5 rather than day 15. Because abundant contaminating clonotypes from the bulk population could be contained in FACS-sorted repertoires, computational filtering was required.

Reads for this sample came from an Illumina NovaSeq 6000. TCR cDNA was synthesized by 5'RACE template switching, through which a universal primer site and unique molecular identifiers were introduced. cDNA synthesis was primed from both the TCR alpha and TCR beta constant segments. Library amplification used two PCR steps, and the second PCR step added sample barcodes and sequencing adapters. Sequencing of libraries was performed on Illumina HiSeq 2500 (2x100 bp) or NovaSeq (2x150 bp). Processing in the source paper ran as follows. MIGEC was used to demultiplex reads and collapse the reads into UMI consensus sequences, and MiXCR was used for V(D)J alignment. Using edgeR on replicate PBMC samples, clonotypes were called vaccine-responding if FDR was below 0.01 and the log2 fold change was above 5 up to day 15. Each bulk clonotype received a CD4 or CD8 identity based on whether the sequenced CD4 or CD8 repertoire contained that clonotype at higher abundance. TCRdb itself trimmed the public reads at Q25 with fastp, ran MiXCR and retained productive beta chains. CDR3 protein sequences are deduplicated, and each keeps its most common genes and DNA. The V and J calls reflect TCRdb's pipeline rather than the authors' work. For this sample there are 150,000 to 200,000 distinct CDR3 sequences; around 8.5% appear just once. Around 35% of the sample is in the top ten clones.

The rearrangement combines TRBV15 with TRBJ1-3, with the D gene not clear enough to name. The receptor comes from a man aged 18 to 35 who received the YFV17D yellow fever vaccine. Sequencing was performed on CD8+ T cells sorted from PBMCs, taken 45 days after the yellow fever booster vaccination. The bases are TGTGCCACCAGCATCTCTAGCCCCACTGGAAACACCATATATTTT. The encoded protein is CATSISSPTGNTIYF.